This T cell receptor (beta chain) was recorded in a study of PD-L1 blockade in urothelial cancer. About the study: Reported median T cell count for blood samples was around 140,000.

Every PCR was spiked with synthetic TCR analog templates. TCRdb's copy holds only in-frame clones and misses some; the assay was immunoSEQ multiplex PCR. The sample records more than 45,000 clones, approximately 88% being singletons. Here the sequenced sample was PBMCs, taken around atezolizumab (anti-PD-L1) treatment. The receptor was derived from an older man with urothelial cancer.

The CDR3: CASSLDGSGDTQYF. The CDR3 DNA reads as TGTGCCAGCAGCTTAGATGGGTCGGGGGATACGCAGTATTTT. The rearrangement links TRBV11-2 to TRBJ2-3, with D possibly TRBD2 on 5 matching bases. V lost 0 bases to trimming and J lost 6 bases, with 10 bases between them. Germline CDR1 and CDR2: SGHAT and FQNNGV. The CDR3 spans 14 residues.